Sequencing of this T cell receptor (beta chain) was carried out in a study of CD8 T cells in Susac syndrome. An amount of RNA that ranged from roughly 0.45 to 1 ug was reverse transcribed with random hexamers. From the immunoSEQ multiplex PCR reads, TCRdb called clonotypes with MiXCR, one entry per CDR3 protein. The sample contains 190,000 or so distinct CDR3 sequences, roughly 96% of which appear only once. CDR1 is SQVTM, CDR2 ANQGSEA, per germline. Deletions cut 5 bases from V and 9 bases from J, with 14 bases between. The CDR3 loop spans 13 amino acids. Sequencing targeted TCR beta in blood CD8+ and CD4+ T cells.

The origin of this receptor is a human donor with multiple sclerosis. V and J are TRBV29-1 and TRBJ1-6, with D hard to call. Material: CD4+ T cells from PBMCs. CDR3 coding DNA: TGCAGCGTTCTACCGGGCGAAGGTTCACCCCTCCACTTT. Its protein is CSVLPGEGSPLHF.